At least ten counts were recorded for the clone carrying this TCR beta chain. This sample was included in a study of identical twins. V lost 0 bases to trimming and J lost 8 bases, with 17 bases between them. CDR3 length: 16 residues. Germline V gene lookup returns CDR1 SGHRS and CDR2 YFSETQ. TCRdb passed the 5' RACE reads through MiXCR, listing each CDR3 protein once. The table records hundreds of thousands of distinct CDR3 sequences, about 9.4% of them present only once. These data were likewise used in another study, on yellow fever vaccine responses in identical twins.

The specimen was PBMCs. This chain connects TRBV5-1 to TRBJ1-4; D unresolved. The clonotype originates from a woman aged 18-35 years in good health. The CDR3 sequence is CASSLDPVRVTEKLFF. For the CDR3, the DNA is TGCGCCAGCAGCTTGGACCCTGTGAGGGTTACCGAAAAACTGTTTTTT.